What follows is one TCR beta chain and its context. What it binds is not known. These data are taken from a study of beta chain features in type 1 diabetes. Sequencing targeted expressed TCRB transcripts, as all isolated RNA had been reverse transcribed. This table comes from immunoSEQ multiplex PCR, and its TCRdb copy is limited to in-frame clones, with some not included. The data hold roughly 380,000 clones, with roughly 21% observed a single time. This CDR3 region has 16 residues. CDR1 SGHRS and CDR2 YFSETQ come from the germline V gene. Trimming removed 0 bases from V and 5 bases from J; junction bases left unmatched: 3. The study's findings and limits: Within patients, naive, central memory and Treg TCRB repertoires seemed more similar than within healthy donors. More deletions and fewer insertions at VDJ junctions were seen in type 1 diabetes patients.

The chain employs TRBV5-1 and TRBJ2-1, with 12 nucleotides matching TRBD2. The sequenced material came from naive CD4+ T cells from blood. The TCR was taken from a young woman in good health. Written as DNA, the CDR3 is TGCGCCAGCAGCTTGGCGAGACTAGCGGGAGACAATGAGCAGTTCTTC. Encoded protein: CASSLARLAGDNEQFF.